This T cell receptor (beta chain) comes out of a study of T-cell reconstitution after alpha-beta-depleted transplantation in children. Comments on this clonotype: Its antigen is unidentified. Relative to the germline gene, one junction end is altered; a read error may explain this.

Molecular barcoding with unique molecular identifiers was used for the TCRbeta library. Using its own MiXCR run on the PCR reads, TCRdb lists one record per CDR3 protein. The data contain 600,000 to 800,000 distinct CDR3 sequences, under 15% of them singletons. Study-wide results and limits: The origin of alpha-beta T cells about two months after transplant was reportedly several hundred expanded graft clones. The origin of high day-60 TCRbeta diversity in some patients lay in surviving recipient T cells and thymic progenitors. T cells produced anew were the main source of T-cell counts and diversity one year after transplant.

The CDR3 has 15 amino acids. Germline V CDR1 and CDR2: SGHDN, FVKESK. This specimen consisted of PBMCs, obtained before TCRalphabeta/CD19-depleted stem cell transplant. This TCR came from a girl aged 2 to 9 with congenital amegakaryocytic thrombocytopenia, due to receive a stem cell transplant. The chain couples TRBV14 to TRBJ2-1, with D hard to call. The CDR3 DNA reads as TGTGCCCGCAGCCAAGTGGCCCCCTTCAGCAATGAGCAGTTCTTC. Residues: CARSQVAPFSNEQFF.